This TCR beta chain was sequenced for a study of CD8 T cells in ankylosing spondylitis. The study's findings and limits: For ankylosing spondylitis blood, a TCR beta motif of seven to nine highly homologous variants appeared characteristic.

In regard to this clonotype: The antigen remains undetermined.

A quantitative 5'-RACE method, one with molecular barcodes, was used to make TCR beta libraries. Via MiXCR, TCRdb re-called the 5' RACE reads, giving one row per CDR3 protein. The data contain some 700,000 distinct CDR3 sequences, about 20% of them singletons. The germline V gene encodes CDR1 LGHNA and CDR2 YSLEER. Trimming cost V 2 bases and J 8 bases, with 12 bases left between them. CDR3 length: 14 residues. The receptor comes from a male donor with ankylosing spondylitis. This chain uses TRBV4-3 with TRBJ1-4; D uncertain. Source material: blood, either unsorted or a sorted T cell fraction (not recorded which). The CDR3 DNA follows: TGCGCCAGCAGCCAAATGGGAGCAAGGGAAAAACTGTTTTTT. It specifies CASSQMGAREKLFF.